This T cell receptor beta chain was found in a study of cytomegalovirus exposure and HLA in healthy donors. Germline CDR1 and CDR2: LGHNT and FRNRAP. CDR3 size: 15 residues. The J segment lost 2 bases and the V segment lost 7 bases, leaving 8 bases of the junction unmatched. The assay was immunoSEQ multiplex PCR, and TCRdb's table has in-frame clones only and misses some. The repertoire has about 150,000 clones, roughly 90% of them found once; the top ten carry approximately 20%. This chain connects TRBV12-5 to TRBJ2-1, with TRBD2 matching over 7 bases. Material: PBMCs. The TCR comes from a man between 18 and 35 years old in good health and CMV-seropositive. CDR3 protein: CASVLDGGTYNEQFF. For the CDR3, the DNA is TGTGCTAGTGTCTTGGACGGGGGGACCTACAATGAGCAGTTCTTC.